This T cell receptor (beta chain) is from a study of T cell repertoires in cytomegalovirus infection. Study context: As its CMV epitopes, the study selected recently identified HLA-C-restricted and well-studied HLA-B-restricted targets. General study findings and limits: Carriage of CMV together with the relevant HLA was identifiable through cumulative public TCR beta family frequency.

As regards this clonotype: Its antigen is currently unknown.

V dropped 0 bases and J dropped 5 bases, with 13 bases sitting between them. Germline-derived CDR1 and CDR2 are DFQATT and SNEGSKA (reference sequence). This CDR3 is built from 14 residues. TCRdb passed the reads through MiXCR, listing each CDR3 protein once. The repertoire holds tens of thousands of distinct CDR3 sequences, roughly 25% seen once, with about 50% in the top ten. The specimen comprised CD8+ T cells from cultured PBMCs, sampled from culture after CMV antigen stimulation. The chain joins TRBV20-1 to TRBJ2-5; tentatively, D is TRBD2 (5 bases). This receptor was identified in a human donor in good health (CMV status not recorded). Some clones in this sample may be carry-over from other donors' samples. The CDR3 reads CSARDQDLGETQYF. The CDR3 DNA follows: TGCAGTGCTAGAGACCAGGACTTGGGGGAGACCCAGTACTTC.